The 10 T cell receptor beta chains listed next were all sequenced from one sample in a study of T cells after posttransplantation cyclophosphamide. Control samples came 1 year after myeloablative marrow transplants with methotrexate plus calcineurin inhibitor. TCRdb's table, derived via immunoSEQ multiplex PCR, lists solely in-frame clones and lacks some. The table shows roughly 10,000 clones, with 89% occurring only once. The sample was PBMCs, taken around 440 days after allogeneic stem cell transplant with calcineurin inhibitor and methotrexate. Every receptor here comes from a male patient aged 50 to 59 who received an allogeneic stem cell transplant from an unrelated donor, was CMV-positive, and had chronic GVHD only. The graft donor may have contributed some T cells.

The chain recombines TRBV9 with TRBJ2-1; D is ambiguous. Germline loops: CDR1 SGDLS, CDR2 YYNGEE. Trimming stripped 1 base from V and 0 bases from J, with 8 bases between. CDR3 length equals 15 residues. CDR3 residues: CASSVSPSSYNEQFF. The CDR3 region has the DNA TGTGCCAGCAGCGTATCTCCGAGCTCCTACAATGAGCAGTTCTTC.

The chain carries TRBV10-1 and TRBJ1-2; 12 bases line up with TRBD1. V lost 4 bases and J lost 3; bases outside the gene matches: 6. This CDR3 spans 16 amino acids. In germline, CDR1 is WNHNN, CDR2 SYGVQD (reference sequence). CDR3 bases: TGCGCCAGCAGTGGCTTGGGACAGGGGGCTCACTATGGCTACACCTTC. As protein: CASSGLGQGAHYGYTF.

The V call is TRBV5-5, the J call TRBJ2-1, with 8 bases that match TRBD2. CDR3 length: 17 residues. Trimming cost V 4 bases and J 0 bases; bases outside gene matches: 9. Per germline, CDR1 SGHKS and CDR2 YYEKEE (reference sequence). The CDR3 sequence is CASSHILGRASYNEQFF. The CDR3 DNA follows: TGTGCCAGCAGCCACATACTCGGGAGGGCCTCCTACAATGAGCAGTTCTTC.

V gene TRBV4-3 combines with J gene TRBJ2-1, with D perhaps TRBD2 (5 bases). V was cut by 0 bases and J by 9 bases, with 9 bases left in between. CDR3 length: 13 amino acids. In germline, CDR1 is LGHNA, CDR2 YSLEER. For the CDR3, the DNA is TGCGCCAGCAGCCAAGATTTTGCGGGTGAGCAGTTCTTC. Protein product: CASSQDFAGEQFF.

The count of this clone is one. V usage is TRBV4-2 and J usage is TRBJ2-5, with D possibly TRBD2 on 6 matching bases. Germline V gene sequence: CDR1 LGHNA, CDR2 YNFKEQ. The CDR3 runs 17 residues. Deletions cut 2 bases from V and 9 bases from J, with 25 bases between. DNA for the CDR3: TGTGCCAGCAGCCAACCTCCCAGAGTAGCGGCCGCGGGGTCCCAGTACTTC. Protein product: CASSQPPRVAAAGSQYF.

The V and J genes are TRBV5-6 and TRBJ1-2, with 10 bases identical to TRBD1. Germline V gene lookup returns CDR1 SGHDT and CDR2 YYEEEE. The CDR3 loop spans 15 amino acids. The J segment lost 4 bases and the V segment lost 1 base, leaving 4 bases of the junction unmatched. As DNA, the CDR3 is TGTGCCAGCAGCTTGTGGACAGGGGGACCCTATGGCTACACCTTC. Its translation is CASSLWTGGPYGYTF.

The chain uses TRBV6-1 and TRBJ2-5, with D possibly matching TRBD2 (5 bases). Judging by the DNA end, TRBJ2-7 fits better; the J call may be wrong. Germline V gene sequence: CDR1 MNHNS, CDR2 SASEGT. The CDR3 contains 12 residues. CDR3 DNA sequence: TGTGCCAGCAGTGCCGGGGACTACGAGCAGTACTTC. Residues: CASSAGDYEQYF.

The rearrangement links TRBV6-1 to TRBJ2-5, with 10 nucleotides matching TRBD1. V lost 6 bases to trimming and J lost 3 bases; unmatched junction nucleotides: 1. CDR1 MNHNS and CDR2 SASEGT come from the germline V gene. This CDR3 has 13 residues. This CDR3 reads CASRDRGKETQYF. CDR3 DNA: TGTGCCAGCAGGGACAGGGGGAAAGAGACCCAGTACTTC.

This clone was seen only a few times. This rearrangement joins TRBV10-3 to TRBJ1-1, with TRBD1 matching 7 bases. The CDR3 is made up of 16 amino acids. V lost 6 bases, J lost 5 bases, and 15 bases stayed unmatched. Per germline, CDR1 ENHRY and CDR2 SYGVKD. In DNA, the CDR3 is TGTGCCATCAGCGGAGGAGACAGGGAATTTGGGACTGAAGCTTTCTTT. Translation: CAISGGDREFGTEAFF.

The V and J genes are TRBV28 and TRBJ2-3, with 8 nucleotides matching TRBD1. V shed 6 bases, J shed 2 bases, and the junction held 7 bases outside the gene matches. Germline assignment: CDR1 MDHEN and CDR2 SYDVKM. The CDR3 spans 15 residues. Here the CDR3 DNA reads TGTGCCAGCAGACGGACAGGGAAATACACAGATACGCAGTATTTT. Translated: CASRRTGKYTDTQYF.